The rows below give T cell receptor beta chains drawn from one sample of a study of blood T cells in healthy people across ages. TCRdb processed the 5' RACE reads anew with MiXCR; each CDR3 protein has one entry. The data contain about 930,000 distinct CDR3 sequences, roughly 29% of them seen just once; the ten biggest clones take up roughly a tenth. This sample was also put to use in a study of T cells of mothers and their children.

The sample consisted of blood. All receptors derive from a middle-aged woman in good health. Each CDR3 is given with its conserved first and last residue. Each record gives: D gene, V gene, J gene, CDR3 protein. The D gene is left open where the match is weak.

D gene: NA
V gene: TRBV2
J gene: TRBJ1-2
CDR3 protein: CASSEAVGGYGYTF

D gene: NA
V gene: TRBV5-1
J gene: TRBJ2-6
CDR3 protein: CASSVAPGAGANVLTF

D gene: TRBD2
V gene: TRBV29-1
J gene: TRBJ2-1
CDR3 protein: CSVASTSGSNEQFF

D gene: NA
V gene: TRBV12-3/TRBV12-4
J gene: TRBJ2-3
CDR3 protein: CASTGVRADTQYF

D gene: TRBD2
V gene: TRBV11-2
J gene: TRBJ2-1
CDR3 protein: CASSLDPGASGGAREQFF

D gene: TRBD1
V gene: TRBV5-1
J gene: TRBJ2-7
CDR3 protein: CASSLGDSPTYEQYF

D gene: NA
V gene: TRBV7-2
J gene: TRBJ1-5
CDR3 protein: CASSSPGRGVNQPQHF

D gene: NA
V gene: TRBV27
J gene: TRBJ2-2
CDR3 protein: CASSSLLGGELFF

D gene: NA
V gene: TRBV7-9
J gene: TRBJ2-5
CDR3 protein: CASSLDYQETQYF

D gene: TRBD2
V gene: TRBV20-1
J gene: TRBJ2-5
CDR3 protein: CSARDLGAGHRETQYF

D gene: NA
V gene: TRBV7-9
J gene: TRBJ2-5
CDR3 protein: CASSLALQETQYF

D gene: NA
V gene: TRBV4-2
J gene: TRBJ2-1
CDR3 protein: CASSQEGVGQFF

D gene: NA
V gene: TRBV12-3/TRBV12-4
J gene: TRBJ2-5
CDR3 protein: CASSLNSQLHNEQYF

D gene: NA
V gene: TRBV20-1
J gene: TRBJ2-5
CDR3 protein: CGARSRTAQETQYF

D gene: TRBD1
V gene: TRBV4-1
J gene: TRBJ1-4
CDR3 protein: CASSQGQGPNEKLFF

D gene: TRBD1
V gene: TRBV5-5
J gene: TRBJ1-2
CDR3 protein: CASSKGQGHNYGYTF

D gene: TRBD1
V gene: TRBV5-1
J gene: TRBJ2-5
CDR3 protein: CASSLASGTVQETQYF

D gene: NA
V gene: TRBV20-1
J gene: TRBJ2-1
CDR3 protein: CSAVGAEQFF

D gene: TRBD1
V gene: TRBV7-9
J gene: TRBJ2-7
CDR3 protein: CASNSGQGASYEQYF

D gene: NA
V gene: TRBV25-1
J gene: TRBJ1-4
CDR3 protein: CANPRWGNTREKLFF

D gene: NA
V gene: TRBV20-1
J gene: TRBJ1-2
CDR3 protein: CSARVGTGFFYGYTF

D gene: TRBD2
V gene: TRBV7-9
J gene: TRBJ2-7
CDR3 protein: CANSLALGSGPYEQYF